This T cell receptor (beta chain) was retrieved from a study of glioma-infiltrating T cells after dendritic cell vaccination. As for the study in general: Patients received three intradermal dendritic cell vaccine injections at biweekly intervals. Study outcomes and limitations: Estimated pretreatment TIL content predicted outcome after dendritic cell vaccination. No direct clonality-survival link was found; a diverse polyclonal response may matter.

Trimming cost V 1 base and J 5 bases; bases outside gene matches: 9. Per the germline V gene, CDR1 is SGHVS and CDR2 is FNYEAQ. There are 16 residues in the CDR3. Noted time point: after dendritic cell vaccination, including at tumor progression/relapse. Method: immunoSEQ multiplex PCR; TCRdb's copy keeps in-frame clones and lacks some. The sample consists of tens of thousands of clones, more than 75% of them appearing once. A word on this clone: What it binds is not known.

The sequence derives from a human donor with glioblastoma. This rearrangement joins TRBV7-6 to TRBJ2-5; TRBD1 aligns across 8 bases. The sequences come from blood, collected after dendritic cell vaccination. The CDR3 here is CASSLEAQGAGETQYF. The CDR3 DNA follows: TGTGCCAGCAGCTTAGAGGCGCAGGGGGCCGGCGAGACCCAGTACTTC.